These T cell receptor beta chains were read from a single sample in a study of blood T cell repertoires in COVID-19. Sequenced by immunoSEQ multiplex PCR; TCRdb stores in-frame clones only, minus some. The table includes fewer than 250,000 clones, about four fifths detected once. Sequenced: peripheral blood. The receptors come from a woman in her seventies with acute or convalescent COVID-19. The CDR3 runs from the conserved cysteine through the conserved F or W. The D gene is left open where the match is weak. The listing skips clone size in some rows; elsewhere it reads once, few, many or a size class.

CASSQGLAGLDTQYF | TGTGCCAGCAGCCAAGGACTAGCGGGGTTAGATACGCAGTATTTT | TRBV3-1/TRBV3-2 | many | TRBD2 | TRBJ2-3
CASSLKAGIYNEQFF | TGTGCCAGCAGCTTAAAGGCAGGGATCTACAATGAGCAGTTCTTC | TRBV7-2 | . | . | TRBJ2-1
CASSFKAGENEQFF | TGTGCCAGCAGCTTTAAGGCAGGGGAGAATGAGCAGTTCTTC | TRBV7-2 | . | . | TRBJ2-1
CASSLSGAFQETQYF | TGTGCCAGCAGCTTATCGGGTGCGTTCCAAGAGACCCAGTACTTC | TRBV7-2 | . | . | TRBJ2-5
CASSSTYEQYF | TGTGCCAGCAGCTCCACCTACGAGCAGTACTTC | TRBV7-2 | few | . | TRBJ2-7
CASATQGGLNQPQHF | TGTGCCAGCGCAACACAGGGTGGCCTCAATCAGCCCCAGCATTTT | TRBV6-5 | . | . | TRBJ1-5
CAISESGGRSNQPQHF | TGTGCCATCAGTGAGTCCGGCGGCAGAAGCAATCAGCCCCAGCATTTT | TRBV10-3 | . | . | TRBJ1-5
CASSPIIRGEGTEDQPQHF | TGTGCCAGCTCACCTATTATCCGAGGAGAGGGAACCGAGGATCAGCCCCAGCATTTT | TRBV18 | . | . | TRBJ1-5
CASSPGPERAFF | TGCGCCAGCAGCCCTGGTCCGGAGCGCGCTTTCTTT | TRBV10-1 | . | . | TRBJ1-1
CSVELRGRGNYNEQFF | TGCAGCGTTGAACTTAGGGGGCGGGGCAACTACAATGAGCAGTTCTTC | TRBV29-1 | . | . | TRBJ2-1
CASSLVDSRGYTF | TGTGCCAGCAGCTTAGTGGACAGCAGAGGCTACACCTTC | TRBV7-2 | . | . | TRBJ1-2
CASSLNYGYTF | TGTGCCAGTAGTCTTAATTATGGCTACACCTTC | TRBV19 | . | . | TRBJ1-2
CASSEGQGAYGYTF | TGCGCCAGCAGCGAAGGCCAGGGGGCCTATGGCTACACCTTC | TRBV5-1 | . | TRBD1 | TRBJ1-2
CASRRQGETNTEAFF | TGCGCCAGCAGAAGACAGGGGGAGACGAACACTGAAGCTTTCTTT | TRBV5-1 | . | TRBD1 | TRBJ1-1
CATSSPGLAGNTRYNEQFF | TGTGCCACCAGTTCGCCCGGACTAGCGGGCAATACCCGCTACAATGAGCAGTTCTTC | TRBV24-1 | . | TRBD2 | TRBJ2-1
CASGSGRDRYYNEQFF | TGTGCCAGTGGCAGCGGTCGCGACAGGTACTACAATGAGCAGTTCTTC | TRBV19 | . | . | TRBJ2-1
CASSQIRNYGYTF | TGTGCCAGCAGCCAAATCAGAAATTATGGCTACACCTTC | TRBV3-1/TRBV3-2 | . | . | TRBJ1-2
CASSPNGGATSGANVLTF | TGTGCCAGCAGCCCCAATGGAGGGGCGACATCTGGGGCCAACGTCCTGACTTTC | TRBV5-4 | . | . | TRBJ2-6
CASSPFSETQYF | TGTGCCAGCAGCCCCTTTTCAGAGACCCAGTACTTC | TRBV7-6 | once | . | TRBJ2-5
CASSLTGGGSNQPQHF | TGTGCCAGCAGCTTGACAGGGGGGGGTAGCAATCAGCCCCAGCATTTT | TRBV6-2/TRBV6-3 | . | TRBD1 | TRBJ1-5
CASSLNIMNTEAFF | TGTGCCAGCAGCTTGAACATCATGAACACTGAAGCTTTCTTT | TRBV11-2 | few | . | TRBJ1-1
CASSSNTGLEQYF | TGTGCCAGCAGCTCTAATACAGGGCTGGAGCAGTACTTC | TRBV7-8 | . | . | TRBJ2-7
CASSSSGGPYNEQFF | TGTGCCAGCAGCTCCAGCGGGGGCCCCTACAATGAGCAGTTCTTC | TRBV7-2 | . | TRBD2 | TRBJ2-1
CASSQAQRSSGNTIYF | TGCGCCAGCAGCCAAGCTCAGAGGAGCTCTGGAAACACCATATATTTT | TRBV4-1 | . | . | TRBJ1-3
CASSLLESSGNTIYF | TGTGCCAGCAGTTTATTGGAGAGCTCTGGAAACACCATATATTTT | TRBV28 | once | . | TRBJ1-3
CASSTSRGEKLFF | TGTGCCAGCAGTACCTCCCGGGGGGAAAAACTGTTTTTT | TRBV2 | few | . | TRBJ1-4
CASSQDRWSGLKAFF | TGTGCCAGCAGCCAAGACCGGTGGTCAGGACTGAAAGCTTTCTTT | TRBV3-1/TRBV3-2 | many | . | TRBJ1-1
CSVRLGGNYGYTF | TGCAGCGTTCGCCTGGGGGGTAACTATGGCTACACCTTC | TRBV29-1 | . | . | TRBJ1-2
CASSPDRHYEQYF | TGTGCCAGCAGCCCCGACAGGCACTACGAGCAGTACTTC | TRBV7-2 | . | . | TRBJ2-7
CASSPNSREAFF | TGTGCCAGCTCACCAAACAGCCGCGAAGCTTTCTTT | TRBV18 | . | . | TRBJ1-1
CASSLHLAPRGAYNSPLHF | TGTGCCAGCAGCCTACATCTTGCTCCCAGGGGGGCTTATAATTCACCCCTCCACTTT | TRBV4-2 | few | TRBD1 | TRBJ1-6
CASSPRQGVEQYF | TGTGCCAGCTCACCTCGACAGGGAGTCGAGCAGTACTTC | TRBV18 | . | TRBD1 | TRBJ2-7
CASRRAQGTNYGYTF | TGTGCCAGCAGACGAGCCCAGGGAACTAACTATGGCTACACCTTC | TRBV7-9 | few | . | TRBJ1-2
CASSPGGPGELFF | TGTGCCAGTAGTCCAGGGGGCCCCGGGGAGCTGTTTTTT | TRBV19 | . | TRBD1 | TRBJ2-2
CAWSRQNTEAFF | TGTGCCTGGAGCCGACAGAACACTGAAGCTTTCTTT | TRBV30 | . | . | TRBJ1-1
CASSDRGFRGNTEAFF | TGTGCCAGCAGTGACCGGGGTTTCCGGGGGAACACTGAAGCTTTCTTT | TRBV5-4 | . | . | TRBJ1-1
CASSPSTGYPNGYTF | TGTGCCAGCAGCCCCTCGACAGGTTACCCCAATGGCTACACCTTC | TRBV9 | . | . | TRBJ1-2
CASSKGGAGSYNEQFF | TGTGCCAGCAGCAAGGGGGGGGCCGGTAGCTACAATGAGCAGTTCTTC | TRBV5-4 | . | . | TRBJ2-1
CASSLASRGNYGYTF | TGCGCCAGCAGCCTGGCAAGCAGGGGAAACTATGGCTACACCTTC | TRBV5-1 | . | . | TRBJ1-2
CASSLNIGQGVDSPLHF | TGCGCCAGCAGCTTGAATATTGGACAGGGGGTGGATTCACCCCTCCACTTT | TRBV5-1 | . | TRBD1 | TRBJ1-6
CASSLFLVQGAYEQYF | TGTGCCAGCAGCTTGTTTCTAGTACAGGGTGCCTACGAGCAGTACTTC | TRBV5-6 | . | . | TRBJ2-7
CASSAFYSNQPQHF | TGTGCCAGCAGCGCCTTCTATAGCAATCAGCCCCAGCATTTT | TRBV7-8 | . | . | TRBJ1-5
CASSLGTGSGYTF | TGTGCCAGCAGTTTAGGGACAGGGTCTGGCTACACCTTC | TRBV12-3/TRBV12-4 | . | TRBD1 | TRBJ1-2
CATSDSGTGNYEQYF | TGTGCCACCAGTGATTCCGGGACAGGGAACTACGAGCAGTACTTC | TRBV24-1 | . | TRBD1 | TRBJ2-7
CASSLSQAVTGELFF | TGTGCCAGCTCACTATCACAGGCGGTGACCGGGGAGCTGTTTTTT | TRBV18 | . | . | TRBJ2-2
CASSHPLRDRNTDTQYF | TGTGCCAGCAGCCACCCACTAAGGGACAGAAACACAGATACGCAGTATTTT | TRBV4-2 | . | TRBD1 | TRBJ2-3
CASSLGDLFNNEQFF | TGCGCCAGCAGCTTAGGAGACCTTTTTAACAATGAGCAGTTCTTC | TRBV5-1 | few | . | TRBJ2-1
CASSVGQRSYNSPLHF | TGTGCCAGCAGCGTAGGTCAGCGCTCCTATAATTCACCCCTCCACTTT | TRBV9 | . | . | TRBJ1-6
CASSLAGGSQYF | TGTGCCAGCAGCCTAGCGGGGGGCTCGCAGTATTTT | TRBV6-5 | . | TRBD2 | TRBJ2-3
CASSSQTQGDTQYF | TGCGCCAGCAGCTCACAGACCCAAGGAGATACGCAGTATTTT | TRBV5-1 | . | . | TRBJ2-3
CASSLSAGGYGYTF | TGTGCCAGCAGTTTATCGGCCGGGGGCTATGGCTACACCTTC | TRBV27 | . | . | TRBJ1-2
CATSSGTPGELFF | TGTGCCACCAGCAGTGGGACTCCCGGGGAGCTGTTTTTT | TRBV15 | . | . | TRBJ2-2
CASERNTEAFF | TGTGCCAGCGAGAGGAACACTGAAGCTTTCTTT | TRBV2 | . | . | TRBJ1-1